This T cell receptor (beta chain) is from a study of T cell repertoires in cytomegalovirus infection. Study summary: Public signatures in TCR beta pointed to CMV infection and matching HLA type.

On this clonotype itself: Its specificity is unknown.

V lost 4 bases to trimming and J lost 8 bases, with 24 bases between them. Looked up from germline, CDR1 is SGDLS and CDR2 is YYNGEE. The CDR3 has 16 residues. Using its own MiXCR run on the reads, TCRdb lists one record per CDR3 protein. The sample consists of more than 650,000 distinct CDR3 sequences, roughly 35% of them appearing once. Whole-study results and caveats: Carriage of CMV together with the relevant HLA was identifiable through cumulative public TCR beta family frequency. In two of eight donors, the top clonotype was HLA-C-restricted CMV-specific.

The sequenced material came from PBMCs. This chain connects TRBV9 to TRBJ1-2; D is undetermined. This receptor was identified in a human donor in good health (CMV status not recorded). Some clones in this sample may be carry-over from other donors' samples. This chain's CDR3 is CASSPGPRLDHPGYTF. The CDR3 nucleotides read TGTGCCAGCAGCCCTGGCCCCAGGCTCGATCACCCCGGCTACACCTTC.